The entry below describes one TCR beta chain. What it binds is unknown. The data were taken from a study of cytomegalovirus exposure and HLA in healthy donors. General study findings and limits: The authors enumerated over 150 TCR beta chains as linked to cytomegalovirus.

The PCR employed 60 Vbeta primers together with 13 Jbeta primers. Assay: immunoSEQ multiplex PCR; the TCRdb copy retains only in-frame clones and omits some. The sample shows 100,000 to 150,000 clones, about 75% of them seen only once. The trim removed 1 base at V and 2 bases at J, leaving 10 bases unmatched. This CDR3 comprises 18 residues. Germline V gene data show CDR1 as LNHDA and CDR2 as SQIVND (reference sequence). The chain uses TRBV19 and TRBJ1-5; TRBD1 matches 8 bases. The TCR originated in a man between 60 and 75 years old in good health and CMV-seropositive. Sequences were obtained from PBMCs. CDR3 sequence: CASSIGFRGRRGNQPQHF. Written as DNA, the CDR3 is TGTGCCAGTAGTATAGGCTTCAGGGGGCGTAGGGGCAATCAGCCCCAGCATTTT. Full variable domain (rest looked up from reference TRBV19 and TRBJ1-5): DGGITQSPKYLFRKEGQNVTLSCEQNLNHDAMYWYRQDPGQGLRLIYYSQIVNDFQKGDIAEGYSVSREKKESFPLTVTSAQKNPTAFYLCASSIGFRGRRGNQPQHFGDGTRLSIL.